This T cell receptor beta chain was captured by sequencing in a study of blood T cell repertoires in COVID-19. Germline V gives CDR1 LNHDA, CDR2 SQIVND (reference sequence). This CDR3 spans 14 amino acids. Trimming left V 3 bases short and J 1 base short, with 10 bases between. The study counted Cohort 3 donors as recovered given two negative PCRs, clearance, or symptom resolution. Assay: immunoSEQ multiplex PCR; the TCRdb copy retains only in-frame clones and omits some. The sample lists around 150,000 clones, about 86% occurring once. The source of this sequence is a man aged 50-60 years who had recovered from COVID-19. The sample was PBMCs or T cells enriched from blood (not recorded which). The chain joins TRBV19 to TRBJ2-7, with D perhaps TRBD1 (5 bases). CDR3 residues: CASSISDSSYEQYF. CDR3 nucleotides: TGTGCCAGTAGTATCTCTGACAGTTCCTACGAGCAGTACTTC.